These 16 T cell receptor beta chains originate from one sample sequenced in a study of blood T cell repertoires in COVID-19. TCRdb's copy holds only in-frame clones and misses some; the assay was immunoSEQ multiplex PCR. Of roughly 250,000 clones detected, around 89% appear once; the ten largest clones hold roughly 9%. The sample comprised PBMCs or T cells enriched from blood (not recorded which). The receptors originated from a man aged 40-55 years who had recovered from COVID-19.

Comment on this clone: A read error may produce the germline difference seen at one junction end. V usage is TRBV12-3 or TRBV12-4 and J usage is TRBJ2-7, with TRBD1 matching 7 bases. The CDR3 has 12 residues. The chain's CDR3 is CASSARQGPVDF. The CDR3 nucleotides are TGTGCCAGCAGCGCCCGACAGGGTCCAGTAGACTTC.

This clone was counted once. V and J are TRBV10-2 and TRBJ2-1, with 7 bases aligning to TRBD2. The CDR3 runs to 16 residues. Germline values: CDR1 WSHSY, CDR2 SAAADI. Losses at the gene ends were 6 bases for V and 1 base for J; bases not matched to a gene: 9. CDR3 bases: TGCGCCAGCAGCCGGGCGGGGGAGTGGTCCTACAATGAGCAGTTCTTC. Protein sequence: CASSRAGEWSYNEQFF.

The chain joins TRBV29-1 to TRBJ1-3, with D perhaps TRBD1 (5 bases). Deletions cut 2 bases from V and 3 bases from J, with 11 bases between. The CDR3 is made up of 14 amino acids. Germline V lookup: CDR1 SQVTM, CDR2 ANQGSEA. Written as DNA, the CDR3 is TGCAGCGTTGAATCGGGGAGGGGTGGAAACACCATATATTTT. Protein: CSVESGRGGNTIYF.

This clone was found once. V is TRBV27 and J is TRBJ1-2, with D uncertain. The V end was cut by 6 bases, the J end by 6 bases, with 17 bases between. CDR3 length equals 14 residues. The germline V gene has CDR1 MNHEY and CDR2 SMNVEV (reference sequence). The CDR3 region is CASRPSESFHGYTF. In DNA form, the CDR3 reads TGTGCCAGCAGACCATCCGAGTCGTTCCATGGCTACACCTTC.

The chain carries TRBV27 and TRBJ1-2; a weak D match, TRBD1 (5 bases). The CDR3 loop spans 13 amino acids. Germline CDR1 MNHEY, CDR2 SMNVEV (reference sequence). The germline V and J ends were trimmed by 5 bases and 4 bases, with 11 bases remaining between them. The CDR3 DNA is TGTGCCAGCAGTGCCAGGGTTACCTATGGCTACACCTTC. The encoded protein is CASSARVTYGYTF.

This rearrangement joins TRBV28 to TRBJ2-5, with 10 bases aligning to TRBD1. In germline, CDR1 is MDHEN, CDR2 SYDVKM. This CDR3 has 16 amino acids. J gave up 4 bases and V 4 bases, and 9 bases lay outside the gene matches. The CDR3 spells CASSSPGQGYLETQYF. The CDR3 bases are TGTGCCAGCAGTTCACCGGGACAGGGGTATTTAGAGACCCAGTACTTC.

There are a few counts of this clone. V is TRBV7-9 and J is TRBJ2-7, with TRBD1 identical over 7 bases. The CDR3 is 15 amino acids. V was pared by 5 bases and J by 3 bases, with 10 bases of the junction left unmatched. In germline, CDR1 is SEHNR, CDR2 FQNEAQ (reference sequence). CDR3 amino acids: CASSTRQGNDYEQYF. The CDR3 nucleotides are TGTGCCAGCAGCACTAGACAGGGCAACGACTACGAGCAGTACTTC.

The J gene is TRBJ2-7, the V gene TRBV29-1, with TRBD1 matching 9 bases. V was pared by 4 bases and J by 5 bases, with 6 bases of the junction left unmatched. Per germline, CDR1 SQVTM and CDR2 ANQGSEA. The CDR3 runs to 13 residues. CDR3 sequence: CSVAGTGPDEQYF. CDR3 nucleotides: TGCAGCGTTGCCGGGACAGGGCCCGACGAGCAGTACTTC.

The V gene is TRBV19, the J gene TRBJ2-1; D remains unclear. V dropped 1 base and J dropped 8 bases, with 9 bases sitting between them. The germline V gene has CDR1 LNHDA and CDR2 SQIVND (reference sequence). CDR3 size: 13 residues. This CDR3 reads CASSIGGLYEQFF. The CDR3 bases are TGTGCCAGTAGTATAGGCGGCTTGTATGAGCAGTTCTTC.

The table lists this clone with a few counts. The chain links TRBV7-9 to TRBJ2-2; weak D call: TRBD1 (5 bases). The V and J ends lost 5 bases and 1 base respectively, with 14 bases between them. Germline V lookup: CDR1 SEHNR, CDR2 FQNEAQ (reference sequence). CDR3 size: 16 residues. CDR3 sequence (DNA): TGTGCCAGCAGCCCCCAGGGCAGGCGGAACACCGGGGAGCTGTTTTTT. Translated, it gives CASSPQGRRNTGELFF. Drawing the rest from reference TRBV7-9 and TRBJ2-2, the complete variable domain is DTGVSQNPRHKITKRGQNVTFRCDPISEHNRLYWYRQTLGQGPEFLTYFQNEAQLEKSRLLSDRFSAERPKGSFSTLEIQRTEQGDSAMYLCASSPQGRRNTGELFFGEGSRLTVL.

This clone has just a few counts. This chain joins TRBV5-1 and TRBJ1-1, with 8 bases matching TRBD1. The V segment lost 0 bases and the J segment 1 base; nucleotides outside the gene matches: 8. The CDR3 contains 17 residues. Per the germline V gene, CDR1 is SGHRS and CDR2 is YFSETQ. The CDR3 bases are TGCGCCAGCAGCTTGGTCCCGCGACAGGGGAGGAACACTGAAGCTTTCTTT. Translated, it gives CASSLVPRQGRNTEAFF.

The CDR3 loop is CASSFLTDTQYF. As DNA, the CDR3 is TGCGCCAGCAGCTTCCTCACAGATACGCAGTATTTT. The gene calls are TRBV5-1 and TRBJ2-3; D not resolved. CDR1 SGHRS and CDR2 YFSETQ come from the germline V gene. Trimming stripped 2 bases from V and 2 bases from J, with 3 bases between. This CDR3 has 12 residues.

The chain employs TRBV11-3 and TRBJ1-4; TRBD1 agrees at 7 bases. The germline gives CDR1 SGHNT, CDR2 YENEEA. The CDR3 sequence is 13 residues long. J lost 7 bases, V lost 4 bases, and 3 bases had no gene match. CDR3 bases: TGTGCCAGCAGCTCGAGGGACAGTGAAAAACTGTTTTTT. This encodes CASSSRDSEKLFF.

This sequence joins TRBV28 and TRBJ1-6, with a tentative D call TRBD1 (6 bases). This CDR3 comprises 15 residues. V gave up 4 bases and J gave up 8 bases, with 15 bases separating them. Germline V gene data show CDR1 as MDHEN and CDR2 as SYDVKM. The CDR3 sequence: CASSSPRGGHSPLHF. CDR3 DNA: TGTGCCAGCAGTTCACCTAGGGGGGGACATTCACCCCTCCACTTT.

The chain employs TRBV7-2 and TRBJ2-3; TRBD2 matches at 10 bases. V was pared by 1 base and J by 1 base, with 5 bases of the junction left unmatched. The CDR3 spans 17 residues. Looked up from germline, CDR1 is SGHTA and CDR2 is FQGNSA. In nucleotides, the CDR3 is TGTGCCAGCAGCTTAGGGGCTAGCGGGAGCGGCACAGATACGCAGTATTTT. Translating it yields CASSLGASGSGTDTQYF.

This clone was observed once. This chain uses TRBV28 with TRBJ2-1, with D perhaps matching TRBD2 (5 bases). V was shortened by 1 base and J by 6 bases, with 13 bases between the two germline ends. Germline V CDR1 and CDR2: MDHEN, SYDVKM. The CDR3 runs to 15 residues. The CDR3 sequence is CASSLSLEVGNEQFF. In nucleotides, the CDR3 is TGTGCCAGCAGTTTATCACTAGAGGTGGGCAATGAGCAGTTCTTC.